The subject of this entry is one TCR beta chain. Its antigen is still unknown. Trimming left V 2 bases short and J 0 bases short, with 8 bases between. The germline CDR1 and CDR2 sequences are MGHDK and SYGVNS. CDR3 length: 15 amino acids. The sample belongs to a study of T cell responses to AZD1222 COVID-19 vaccine. Study-wide findings and caveats: Rises in breadth and depth of Spike-specific TCRs came after two AZD1222 doses. Females outnumbered males among donors, who were mostly white British; clonal diversity was possibly underestimated. A reported finding is that nearly half of spike-specific TCRs target unmutated variant regions.

This table comes from immunoSEQ multiplex PCR, and its TCRdb copy is limited to in-frame clones, with some not included. The data show about 200,000 clones, with approximately 94% seen just once and around 3.6% held by the top ten. This sequence joins TRBV25-1 and TRBJ1-3; D is perhaps TRBD1 (5 bases). The clonotype comes from an adult who received the MenACWY meningococcal vaccine as a control. The sample here was peripheral blood, taken 28 days after the second dose of the MenACWY control vaccine. The CDR3 sequence: CASSEGTVSGNTIYF. The CDR3 DNA sequence: TGTGCCAGCAGTGAAGGGACTGTCTCTGGAAACACCATATATTTT.